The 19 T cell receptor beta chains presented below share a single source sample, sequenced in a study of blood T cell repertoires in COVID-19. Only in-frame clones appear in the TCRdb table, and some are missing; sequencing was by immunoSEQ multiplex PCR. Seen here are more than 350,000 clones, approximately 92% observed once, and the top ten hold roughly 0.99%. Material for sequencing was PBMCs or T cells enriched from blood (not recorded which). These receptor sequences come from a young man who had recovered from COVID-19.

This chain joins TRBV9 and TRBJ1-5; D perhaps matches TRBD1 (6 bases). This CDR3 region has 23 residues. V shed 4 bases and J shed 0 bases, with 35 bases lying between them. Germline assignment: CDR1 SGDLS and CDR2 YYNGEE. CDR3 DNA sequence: TGTGCCAGCAGCCCTAACCCCTTAACAGGGACGACCCCAAGAAATTATAGCAATCAGCCCCAGCATTTT. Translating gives CASSPNPLTGTTPRNYSNQPQHF. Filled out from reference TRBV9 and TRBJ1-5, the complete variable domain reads DSGVTQTPKHLITATGQRVTLRCSPRSGDLSVYWYQQSLDQGLQFLIQYYNGEERAKGNILERFSAQQFPDLHSELNLSSLELGDSALYFCASSPNPLTGTTPRNYSNQPQHFGDGTRLSIL.

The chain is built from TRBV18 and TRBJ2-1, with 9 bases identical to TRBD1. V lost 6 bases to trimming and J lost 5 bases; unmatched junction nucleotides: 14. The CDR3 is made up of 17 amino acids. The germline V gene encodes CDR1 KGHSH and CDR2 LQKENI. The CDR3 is CASSRGSGQGSNNEQFF. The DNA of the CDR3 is TGTGCCAGCTCCCGGGGATCCGGACAGGGGTCGAACAATGAGCAGTTCTTC.

CDR3 in DNA: TGCGCCAGCAGCCCCCAGGTCGGGGGGCAAGGTGAAAAACTGTTTTTT. Protein: CASSPQVGGQGEKLFF. The chain combines TRBV4-3 with TRBJ1-4, with D possibly TRBD1 on 6 matching bases. The CDR3 length is 16 residues. Germline V CDR1 and CDR2: LGHNA, YSLEER. Deletions cut 4 bases from V and 7 bases from J, with 19 bases between.

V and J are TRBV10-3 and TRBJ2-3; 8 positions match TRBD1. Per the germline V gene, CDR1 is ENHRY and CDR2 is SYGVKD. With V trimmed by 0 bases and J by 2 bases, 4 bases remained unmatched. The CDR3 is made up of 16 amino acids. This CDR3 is CAISESWTGITDTQYF. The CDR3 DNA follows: TGTGCCATCAGTGAGTCATGGACAGGGATCACAGATACGCAGTATTTT.

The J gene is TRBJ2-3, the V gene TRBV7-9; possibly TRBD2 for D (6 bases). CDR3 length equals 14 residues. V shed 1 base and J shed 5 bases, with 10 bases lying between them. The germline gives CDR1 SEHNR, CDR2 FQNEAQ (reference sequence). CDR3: CASSLGLAIDTQYF. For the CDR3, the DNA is TGTGCCAGCAGCTTAGGCCTAGCGATAGATACGCAGTATTTT.

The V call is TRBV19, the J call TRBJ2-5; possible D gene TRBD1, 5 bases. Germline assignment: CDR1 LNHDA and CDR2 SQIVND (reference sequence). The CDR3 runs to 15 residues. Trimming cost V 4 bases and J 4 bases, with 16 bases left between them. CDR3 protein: CASSKQELWGETQYF. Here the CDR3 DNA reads TGTGCCAGTAGTAAACAGGAGCTTTGGGGAGAGACCCAGTACTTC.

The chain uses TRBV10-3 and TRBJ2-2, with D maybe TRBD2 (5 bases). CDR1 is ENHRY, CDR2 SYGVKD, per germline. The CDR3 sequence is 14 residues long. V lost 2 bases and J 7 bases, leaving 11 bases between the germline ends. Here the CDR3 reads CAISEGGPGGELFF. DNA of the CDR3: TGTGCCATCAGTGAGGGAGGTCCGGGCGGGGAGCTGTTTTTT.

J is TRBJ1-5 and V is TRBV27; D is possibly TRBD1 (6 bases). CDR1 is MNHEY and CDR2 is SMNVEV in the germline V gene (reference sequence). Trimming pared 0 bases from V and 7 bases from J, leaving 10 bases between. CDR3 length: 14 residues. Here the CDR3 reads CASSLSRTVQPQHF. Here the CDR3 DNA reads TGTGCCAGCAGTTTATCGAGGACAGTCCAGCCCCAGCATTTT.

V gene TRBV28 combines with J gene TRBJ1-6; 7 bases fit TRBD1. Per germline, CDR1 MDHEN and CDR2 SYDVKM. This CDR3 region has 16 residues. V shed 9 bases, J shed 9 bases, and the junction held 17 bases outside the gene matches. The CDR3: CASLDQTGQWSSPLHF. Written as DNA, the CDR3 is TGTGCCAGTCTAGATCAAACGGGACAGTGGAGTTCACCCCTCCACTTT.

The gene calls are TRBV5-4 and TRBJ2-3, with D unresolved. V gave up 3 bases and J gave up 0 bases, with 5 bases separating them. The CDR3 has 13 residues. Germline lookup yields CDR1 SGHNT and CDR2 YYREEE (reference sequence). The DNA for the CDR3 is TGTGCCAGCAGCTCGACTAGCACAGATACGCAGTATTTT. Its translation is CASSSTSTDTQYF.

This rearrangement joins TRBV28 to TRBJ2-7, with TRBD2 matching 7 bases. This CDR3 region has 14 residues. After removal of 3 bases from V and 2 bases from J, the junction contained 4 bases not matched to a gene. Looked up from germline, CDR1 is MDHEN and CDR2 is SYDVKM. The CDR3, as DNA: TGTGCCAGCAGTTTGGTGGGAGGGACCTACGAGCAGTACTTC. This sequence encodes CASSLVGGTYEQYF.

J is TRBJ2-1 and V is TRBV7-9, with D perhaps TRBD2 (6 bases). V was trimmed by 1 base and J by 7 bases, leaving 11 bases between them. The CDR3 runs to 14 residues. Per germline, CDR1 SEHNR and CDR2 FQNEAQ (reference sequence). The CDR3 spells CASSLVRGKNEQFF. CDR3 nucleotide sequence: TGTGCCAGCAGCTTAGTCCGCGGGAAAAATGAGCAGTTCTTC.

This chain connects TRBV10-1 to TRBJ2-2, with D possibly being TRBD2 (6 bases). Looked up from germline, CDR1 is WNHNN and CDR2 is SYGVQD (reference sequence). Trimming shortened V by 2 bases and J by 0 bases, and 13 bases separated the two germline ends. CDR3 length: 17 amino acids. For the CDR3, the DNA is TGCGCCAGCAGTGAGCTAGCGCAGGCTTCGAACACCGGGGAGCTGTTTTTT. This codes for CASSELAQASNTGELFF.

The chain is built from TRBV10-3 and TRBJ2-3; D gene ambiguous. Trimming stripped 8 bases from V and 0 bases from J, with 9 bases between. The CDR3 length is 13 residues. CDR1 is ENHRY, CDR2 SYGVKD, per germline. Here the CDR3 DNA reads TGTGCCATCGGTCGTACTAGCACAGATACGCAGTATTTT. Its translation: CAIGRTSTDTQYF.

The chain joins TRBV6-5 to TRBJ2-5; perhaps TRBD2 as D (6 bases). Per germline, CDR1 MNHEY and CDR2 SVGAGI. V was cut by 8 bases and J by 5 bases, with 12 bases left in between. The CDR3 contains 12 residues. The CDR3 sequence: CASGTFWETQYF. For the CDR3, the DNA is TGTGCCAGCGGGACTTTCTGGGAGACCCAGTACTTC.

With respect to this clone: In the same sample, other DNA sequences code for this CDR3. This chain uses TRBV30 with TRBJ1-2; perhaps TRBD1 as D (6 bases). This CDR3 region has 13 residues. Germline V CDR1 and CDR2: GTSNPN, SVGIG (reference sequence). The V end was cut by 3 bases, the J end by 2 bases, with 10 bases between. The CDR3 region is CAWSLTGNYGYTF. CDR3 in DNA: TGTGCCTGGAGCCTAACAGGGAACTATGGCTACACCTTC.

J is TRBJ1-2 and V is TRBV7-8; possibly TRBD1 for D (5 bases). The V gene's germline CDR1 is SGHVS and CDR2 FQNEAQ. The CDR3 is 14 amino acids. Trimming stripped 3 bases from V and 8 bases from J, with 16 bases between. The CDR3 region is CASSFSTAEGGYTF. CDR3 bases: TGTGCCAGCAGCTTTTCGACAGCAGAAGGAGGCTACACCTTC.

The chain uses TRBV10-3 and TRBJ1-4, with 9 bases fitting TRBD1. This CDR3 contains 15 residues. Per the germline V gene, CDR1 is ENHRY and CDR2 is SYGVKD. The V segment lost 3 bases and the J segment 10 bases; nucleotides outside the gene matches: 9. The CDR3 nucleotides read TGTGCCATCAGTGAACAGGGGGCGATTGGCGGAAAACTGTTTTTT. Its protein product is CAISEQGAIGGKLFF.

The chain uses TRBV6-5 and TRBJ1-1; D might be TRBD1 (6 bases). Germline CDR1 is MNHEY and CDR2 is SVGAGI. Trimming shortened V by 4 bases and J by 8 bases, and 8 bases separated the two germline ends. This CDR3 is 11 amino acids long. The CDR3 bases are TGTGCCAGCAGTTTCGGACAGGAAGCTTTCTTT. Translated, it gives CASSFGQEAFF.